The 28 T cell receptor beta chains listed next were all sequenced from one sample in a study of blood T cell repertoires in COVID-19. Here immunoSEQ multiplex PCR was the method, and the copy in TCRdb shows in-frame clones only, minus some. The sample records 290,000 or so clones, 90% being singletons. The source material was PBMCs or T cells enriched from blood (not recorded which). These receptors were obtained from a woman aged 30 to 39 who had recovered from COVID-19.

CDR3 nucleotide sequence: TGTGCCAGCAGTTTCCTGGACAGGCTCTCCTACGAGCAGTACTTC. This codes for CASSFLDRLSYEQYF. This chain links TRBV28 with TRBJ2-7; 7 positions match TRBD1. V was clipped by 3 bases and J by 0 bases; unmatched bases: 5. The CDR3 runs 15 residues. Germline V gene sequence: CDR1 MDHEN, CDR2 SYDVKM.

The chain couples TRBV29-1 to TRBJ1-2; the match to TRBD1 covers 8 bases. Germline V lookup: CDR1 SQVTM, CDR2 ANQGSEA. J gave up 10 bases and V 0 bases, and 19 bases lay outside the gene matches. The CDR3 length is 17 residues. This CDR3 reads CSVEEGREDRAVWIYTF. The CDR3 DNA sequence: TGCAGCGTTGAAGAAGGAAGGGAGGACAGGGCTGTTTGGATCTACACCTTC.

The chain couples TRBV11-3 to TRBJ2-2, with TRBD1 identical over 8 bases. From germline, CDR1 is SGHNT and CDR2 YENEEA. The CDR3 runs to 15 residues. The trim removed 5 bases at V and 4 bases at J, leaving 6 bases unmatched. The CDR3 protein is CASSLGQGATGELFF. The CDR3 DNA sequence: TGTGCCAGCAGCCTCGGACAGGGTGCCACCGGGGAGCTGTTTTTT.

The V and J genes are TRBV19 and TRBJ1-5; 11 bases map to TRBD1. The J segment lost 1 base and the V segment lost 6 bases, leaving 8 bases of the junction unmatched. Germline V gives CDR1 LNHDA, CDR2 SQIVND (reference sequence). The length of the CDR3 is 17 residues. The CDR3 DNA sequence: TGTGCCAGTAGCCTATATGGGACAGGGGGAAGCAATCAGCCCCAGCATTTT. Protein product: CASSLYGTGGSNQPQHF.

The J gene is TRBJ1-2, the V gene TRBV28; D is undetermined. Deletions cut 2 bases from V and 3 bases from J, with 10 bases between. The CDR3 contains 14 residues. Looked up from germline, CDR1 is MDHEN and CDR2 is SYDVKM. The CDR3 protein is CASSLGTAYYGYTF. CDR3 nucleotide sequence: TGTGCCAGCAGTTTAGGTACAGCTTACTATGGCTACACCTTC.

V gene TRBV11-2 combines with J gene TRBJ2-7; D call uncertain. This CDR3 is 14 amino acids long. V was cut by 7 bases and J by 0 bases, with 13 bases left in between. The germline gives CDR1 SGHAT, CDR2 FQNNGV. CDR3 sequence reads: CASKTSVDSYEQYF. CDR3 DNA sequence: TGTGCCAGCAAGACTTCAGTGGACTCCTACGAGCAGTACTTC.

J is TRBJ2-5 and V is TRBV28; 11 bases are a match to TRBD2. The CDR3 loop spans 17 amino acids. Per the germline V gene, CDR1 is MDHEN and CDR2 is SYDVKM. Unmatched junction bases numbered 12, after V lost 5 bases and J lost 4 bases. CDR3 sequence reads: CASSKIGLAGSRETQYF. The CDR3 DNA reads TGTGCCAGCAGTAAAATTGGACTAGCGGGTAGTAGAGAGACCCAGTACTTC.

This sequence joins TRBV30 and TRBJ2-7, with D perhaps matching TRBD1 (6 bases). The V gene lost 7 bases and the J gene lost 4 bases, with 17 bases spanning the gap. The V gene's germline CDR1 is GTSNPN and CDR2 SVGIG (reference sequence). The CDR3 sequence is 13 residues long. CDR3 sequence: CAFEAGAGYEQYF. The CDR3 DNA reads TGTGCCTTCGAAGCAGGGGCTGGGTACGAGCAGTACTTC.

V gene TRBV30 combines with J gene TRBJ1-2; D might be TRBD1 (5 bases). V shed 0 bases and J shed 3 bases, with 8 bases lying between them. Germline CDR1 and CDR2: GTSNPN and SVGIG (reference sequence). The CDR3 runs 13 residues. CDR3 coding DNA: TGTGCCTGGAGTGTACGCAGGGACTATGGCTACACCTTC. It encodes CAWSVRRDYGYTF.

The chain's CDR3 is CATSDRGQDGYTF. DNA of the CDR3: TGTGCCACCAGTGACCGGGGACAGGATGGCTACACCTTC. The V call is TRBV24-1, the J call TRBJ1-2, with TRBD1 matching 8 bases. Germline CDR1 and CDR2: KGHDR and SFDVKD. V lost 4 bases, J lost 6 bases, and 3 bases stayed unmatched. This CDR3 is 13 amino acids long.

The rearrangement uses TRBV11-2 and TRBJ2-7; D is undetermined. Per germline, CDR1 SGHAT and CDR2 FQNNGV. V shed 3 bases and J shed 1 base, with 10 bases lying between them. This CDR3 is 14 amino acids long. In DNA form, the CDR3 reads TGTGCCAGCAGCTTTGAATACAGTTCCTACGAGCAGTACTTC. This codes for CASSFEYSSYEQYF.

CDR3 amino acids: CASSLGNLEGSFF. In DNA, the CDR3 is TGTGCCAGCAGCTTAGGGAACCTGGAGGGTTCTTTCTTT. The chain employs TRBV7-2 and TRBJ1-1; D call uncertain. The CDR3 loop spans 13 amino acids. The V gene lost 1 base and the J gene lost 12 bases, with 15 bases spanning the gap. CDR1 is SGHTA, CDR2 FQGNSA, per germline.

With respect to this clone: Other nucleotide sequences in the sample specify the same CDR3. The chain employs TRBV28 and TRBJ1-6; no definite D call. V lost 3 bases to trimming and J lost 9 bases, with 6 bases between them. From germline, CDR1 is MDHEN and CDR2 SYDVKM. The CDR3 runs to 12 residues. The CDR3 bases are TGTGCCAGCAGTTTGCGGGGTTCACCCCTCCACTTT. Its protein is CASSLRGSPLHF.

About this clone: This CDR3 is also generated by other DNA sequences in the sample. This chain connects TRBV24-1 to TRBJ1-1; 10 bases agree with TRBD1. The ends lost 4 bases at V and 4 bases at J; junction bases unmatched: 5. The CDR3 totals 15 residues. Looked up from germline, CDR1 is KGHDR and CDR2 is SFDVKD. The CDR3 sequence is CATSDPRTGGTEAFF. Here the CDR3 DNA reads TGTGCCACCAGTGACCCCAGGACAGGGGGCACTGAAGCTTTCTTT.

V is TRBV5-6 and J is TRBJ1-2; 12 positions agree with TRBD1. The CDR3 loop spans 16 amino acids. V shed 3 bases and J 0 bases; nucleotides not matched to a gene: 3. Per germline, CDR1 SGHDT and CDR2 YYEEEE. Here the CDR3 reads CASSYGTGGANYGYTF. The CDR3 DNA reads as TGTGCCAGCAGCTATGGGACAGGGGGCGCTAACTATGGCTACACCTTC.

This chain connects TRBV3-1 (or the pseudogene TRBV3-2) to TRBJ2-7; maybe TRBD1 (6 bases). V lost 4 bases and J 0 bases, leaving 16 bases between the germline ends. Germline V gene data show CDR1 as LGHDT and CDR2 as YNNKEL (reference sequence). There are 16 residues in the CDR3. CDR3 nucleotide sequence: TGTGCCAGCAGCCGTACGGGACAATTTAGCTCCTACGAGCAGTACTTC. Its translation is CASSRTGQFSSYEQYF.

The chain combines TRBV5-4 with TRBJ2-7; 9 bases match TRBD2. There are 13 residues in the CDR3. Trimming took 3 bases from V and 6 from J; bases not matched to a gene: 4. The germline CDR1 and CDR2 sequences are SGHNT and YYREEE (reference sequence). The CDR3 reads CASSWGTSSEQYF. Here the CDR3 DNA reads TGTGCCAGCAGCTGGGGGACTAGCAGCGAGCAGTACTTC.

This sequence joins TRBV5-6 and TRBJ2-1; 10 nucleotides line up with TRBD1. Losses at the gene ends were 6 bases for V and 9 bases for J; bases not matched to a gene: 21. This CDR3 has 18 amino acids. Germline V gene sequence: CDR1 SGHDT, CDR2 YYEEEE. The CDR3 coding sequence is TGTGCCAGCACCCCCTTTGGTTTGGGGACAGGGGCCATCAGTGAGCAGTTCTTC. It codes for CASTPFGLGTGAISEQFF.

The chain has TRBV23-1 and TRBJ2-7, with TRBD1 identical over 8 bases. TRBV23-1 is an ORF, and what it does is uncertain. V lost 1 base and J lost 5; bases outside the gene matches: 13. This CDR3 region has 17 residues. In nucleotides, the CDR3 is TGCGCCAGCAGTCAATTTGGGGCAGGGGGCGAGAAAAACGAGCAGTACTTC. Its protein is CASSQFGAGGEKNEQYF.

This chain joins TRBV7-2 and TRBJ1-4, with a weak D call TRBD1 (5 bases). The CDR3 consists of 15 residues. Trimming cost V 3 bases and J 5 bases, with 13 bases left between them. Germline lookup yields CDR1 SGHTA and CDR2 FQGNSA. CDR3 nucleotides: TGTGCCAGCAGCTTCCGGACGGGGGGGAATGAAAAACTGTTTTTT. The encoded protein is CASSFRTGGNEKLFF.

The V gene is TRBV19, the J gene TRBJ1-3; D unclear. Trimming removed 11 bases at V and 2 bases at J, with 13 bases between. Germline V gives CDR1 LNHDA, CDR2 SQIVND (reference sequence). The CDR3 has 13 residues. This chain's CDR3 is CAVREWPGNTIYF. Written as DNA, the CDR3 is TGTGCCGTCCGGGAGTGGCCTGGAAACACCATATATTTT. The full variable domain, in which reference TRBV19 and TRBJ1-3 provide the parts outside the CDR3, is DGGITQSPKYLFRKEGQNVTLSCEQNLNHDAMYWYRQDPGQGLRLIYYSQIVNDFQKGDIAEGYSVSREKKESFPLTVTSAQKNPTAFYLCAVREWPGNTIYFGEGSWLTVV.

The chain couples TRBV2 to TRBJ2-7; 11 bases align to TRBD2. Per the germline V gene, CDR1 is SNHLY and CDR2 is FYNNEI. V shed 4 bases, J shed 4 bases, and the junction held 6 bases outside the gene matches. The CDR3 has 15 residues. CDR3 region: CASSGPGTSGYEQYF. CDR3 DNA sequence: TGTGCCAGCAGTGGCCCTGGGACTAGCGGTTACGAGCAGTACTTC.

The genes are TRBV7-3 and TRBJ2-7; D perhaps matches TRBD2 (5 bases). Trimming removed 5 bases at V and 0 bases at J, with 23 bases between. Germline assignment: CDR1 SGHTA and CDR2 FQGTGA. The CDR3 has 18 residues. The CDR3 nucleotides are TGTGCCAGCAGCCCTTCCCGGTTCCAGCGGCTAAGCTCCTACGAGCAGTACTTC. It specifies CASSPSRFQRLSSYEQYF.

The CDR3 sequence is CSVEGLAGVPSYNEQFF. The CDR3 DNA is TGCAGCGTTGAAGGGCTAGCGGGAGTGCCGTCCTACAATGAGCAGTTCTTC. The chain combines TRBV29-1 with TRBJ2-1; 10 nucleotides line up with TRBD2. This CDR3 has 17 amino acids. CDR1 is SQVTM and CDR2 is ANQGSEA in the germline V gene. The junction had 7 bases not matched to a gene; V was cut back by 1 base and J by 1 base.

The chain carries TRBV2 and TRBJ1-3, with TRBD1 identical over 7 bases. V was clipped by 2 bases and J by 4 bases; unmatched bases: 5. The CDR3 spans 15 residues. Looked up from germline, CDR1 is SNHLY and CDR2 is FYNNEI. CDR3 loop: CASSESGGYGNTIYF. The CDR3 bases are TGTGCCAGCAGTGAATCAGGGGGGTACGGAAACACCATATATTTT.

In nucleotides, the CDR3 is TGTGCCAGCAGTGCCCGACAGGGGACCCTTAATCAGCCCCAGCATTTT. Its protein is CASSARQGTLNQPQHF. The V call is TRBV6-1, the J call TRBJ1-5, with 8 bases aligning to TRBD1. This CDR3 spans 16 amino acids. V shed 4 bases and J 4 bases; nucleotides not matched to a gene: 9. Looked up from germline, CDR1 is MNHNS and CDR2 is SASEGT.

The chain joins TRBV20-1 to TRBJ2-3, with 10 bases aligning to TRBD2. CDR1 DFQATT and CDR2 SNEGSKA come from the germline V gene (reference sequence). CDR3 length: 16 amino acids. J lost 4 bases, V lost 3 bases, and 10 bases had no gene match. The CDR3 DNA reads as TGCAGTGCTAGTCCCCAAAGCGGGAGGGCCTCAGATACGCAGTATTTT. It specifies CSASPQSGRASDTQYF.

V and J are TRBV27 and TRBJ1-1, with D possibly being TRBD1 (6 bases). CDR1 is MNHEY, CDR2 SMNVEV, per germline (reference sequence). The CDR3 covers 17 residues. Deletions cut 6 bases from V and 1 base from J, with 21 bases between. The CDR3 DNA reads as TGTGCCAGCAGCCCAATTCCCCCAGGGGCTGGGAACACTGAAGCTTTCTTT. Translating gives CASSPIPPGAGNTEAFF.